The text below deals with one T cell receptor (beta chain). Following extraction, RNA underwent reverse transcription to cDNA, which served as the sequencing template. Clones were read by immunoSEQ multiplex PCR, and TCRdb kept only the in-frame ones, dropping some. The sample holds 150,000 to 200,000 clones; 50% to 70% are singletons and the top ten take roughly 14%. This entry belongs to a study of CD8+ T cells in alopecia areata. The CDR3 extends over 16 amino acids. Germline V gene data show CDR1 as SGHRS and CDR2 as YFSETQ. Germline trimming cut 1 base from V and 3 bases from J; bases unmatched to any gene: 3.

The clonotype originates from a human donor with alopecia areata. Sample: CD4+ T cells sorted from blood, taken at week 0. V usage is TRBV5-1 and J usage is TRBJ2-3; 12 nucleotides line up with TRBD2. The DNA of the CDR3 is TGCGCCAGCAGCTTGAAACTAGCGGGGGGAACAGATACGCAGTATTTT. It yields the protein CASSLKLAGGTDTQYF.